This T cell receptor (beta chain) was sequenced for a study of OX40 agonist ivuxolimab in advanced cancers. Regarding the research as a whole: The costimulatory receptor OX40 (CD134) was targeted by ivuxolimab, a fully human IgG2 agonistic monoclonal antibody. Prior anti-PD-1, anti-PD-L1 or anti-CTLA-4 therapy was permitted, and checkpoint inhibitors had been received by about 37% of dose-escalation patients. Partial responses occurred in three dose-escalation patients, of whom one had hepatocellular carcinoma and two had cutaneous melanoma. In the dose-escalation cohort, roughly 80% of patients were male, and the mean age was approximately 60 years, with a range of about 20 to 79. The paper covers the monotherapy dose-escalation part of the phase I ivuxolimab trial, which included N of about 50 patients. Intravenous ivuxolimab was administered to patients every 2 weeks at six dose levels: 0.01, 0.1, 0.3, 1.5, 3 and 10 mg/kg. The purpose of peripheral TCRbeta sequencing was to test whether ivuxolimab changed TCR sequence diversity and led to clonal T-cell expansion. Of the roughly 53 patients in dose escalation, around 20 had hepatocellular carcinoma, some 15 had melanoma, 9 had renal cell carcinoma and 9 had head and neck cancer.

The trial excluded patients who had a history of autoimmune disease or were on systemic immunosuppression. Peripheral blood for TCR sequencing was collected from all dose cohorts at baseline, on cycle 4 day 1, and on cycle 7 day 1. Samples were obtained from an open-label, multicenter, first-in-human phase I dose-escalation trial of ivuxolimab. Adults with locally advanced or metastatic melanoma, renal cell carcinoma, hepatocellular carcinoma or head and neck squamous cell carcinoma were enrolled in the trial. CD4+ and CD8+ T cells were sorted separately from peripheral blood before TCR sequencing. About this clone: Its antigen specificity is not known. The sample holds no much larger clone one base away, and base qualities are not on file.

Here is what the overall study found, with its caveats: In the 0.1-3.0 mg/kg groups, partial responders were among the patients with the lowest normalized peripheral clonal expansion, particularly in CD8+ T cells. After ivuxolimab, more expanded clones were found on average in CD8+ T cells than in CD4+ T cells. Clonal expansion of both CD4+ and CD8+ blood T cells was observed from baseline to week 6 at doses 0.1 to 3.0 mg/kg. The antigen specificity of the peripheral T cells that underwent clonal expansion was not determined. Low levels of normalized T-cell clonal expansion were also seen in some nonresponding patients.

The germline V gene provides CDR1 MGHDK and CDR2 SYGVNS. Its CDR3 holds 15 amino acids, cysteine through phenylalanine. The CDR3 DNA has 45 bases and is translated from base 1. Trimming at the junction amounts to 5 bases on V and 4 bases on J, and the germline ends lie 18 bases apart. To sequence the TCRbeta CDR3 region, genomic DNA was isolated from the sorted cells. The immunoSEQ Assay was used for sequencing of TCRbeta CDR3 regions. TCRdb retrieved this table from immuneACCESS and kept in-frame rearrangements only. Not all clones are present; in checked studies, unresolved V genes account for under half, and no reason is known for the remainder. The sample data list roughly 66,000 clones, and 75% to 90% of these were observed just once. The top ten hold 2% to 2.5% of the sample.

This receptor was obtained from an adult with an advanced solid tumor such as melanoma, head and neck, liver or kidney cancer. Source: CD4+ or CD8+ T cells sorted from blood, taken in a trial of the OX40 agonist ivuxolimab. The chain is encoded by TRBV25-1 joined to TRBJ2-7; TRBD1 could be the D gene, as 6 bases match. CDR3 loop: CASSPTRPQGYEQYF. In nucleotides, the sequence is TGTGCCAGCAGTCCAACCCGACCCCAGGGGTACGAGCAGTACTTC.